The subject of this entry is one TCR beta chain. The sample belongs to a study of blood T cell repertoires in COVID-19. Study-wide background: The samples span acute and convalescent COVID-19 from the United States, Italy and Spain. In each case, the material was cDNA or gDNA derived from T cells, B-cell-depleted T cells, or PBMCs.

Original data processing: Reference gene primer amplification gave estimated nucleated cell counts. Method: immunoSEQ multiplex PCR; TCRdb's copy keeps in-frame clones and lacks some. V and J calls and clone size are copied from that table; D and trimming were computed from the DNA. The sample shows fewer than 100,000 clones, 70% to 90% of them seen only once. The CDR3 runs to 15 residues. Trimming left V 8 bases short and J 5 bases short, with 21 bases between. CDR1 and CDR2 (germline): MDHEN, SYDVKM. The TCR was taken from a man in his sixties or seventies with acute or convalescent COVID-19. V is TRBV28 and J is TRBJ1-1; maybe TRBD1 (5 bases). The material sequenced was peripheral blood. The CDR3 nucleotides are TGTGCCAGCCGACAATCGGACACAAGAAGGACTGAAGCTTTCTTT. It encodes CASRQSDTRRTEAFF.